The 28 T cell receptor beta chains in this list originate from one sample, sequenced in a study of CXCR3-negative and CXCR3-positive naive CD8 T cells. Study findings and constraints: CXCR3-negative naive cells had less hydrophobic TRB CDR3s than did CXCR3-positive naive cells.

The libraries of TRB cDNA were prepared using 5' RACE with UMI labels. TCRdb processed the 5' RACE reads again and assigns one entry to each CDR3 protein, with no DNA. Seen in this sample are 120,000 to 150,000 distinct CDR3 sequences; the ten most common clones hold approximately 0.28%. No antigen has been identified for these receptors. Sequenced: naive CXCR3+ CD8+ T cells from blood. Subset in this sample: CD45RO-CCR7+CD27+CD95- naive CD8+ T cells expressing CXCR3 (TNR3+). The receptors stem from a human donor in good health. Some clones in this sample may be carry-over from other donors' samples.

The J gene is TRBJ1-2, the V gene TRBV7-6. The germline V gene has CDR1 SGHVS and CDR2 FNYEAQ. The CDR3 contains 16 residues. The CDR3 here is CASSLSRAGPSYGYTF.

The chain links TRBV29-1 to TRBJ2-1; the TCRdb D gene call, TRBD1, has no DNA to confirm it. The germline V gene encodes CDR1 SQVTM and CDR2 ANQGSEA. The CDR3 extends over 20 amino acids. The CDR3 reads CSAYLWGQGVGGSSYNEQFF.

The chain couples TRBV6-6 to TRBJ2-2. Germline loops: CDR1 MNHNY, CDR2 SVGAGI (reference sequence). This CDR3 is built from 14 residues. CDR3 amino acids: CASSYSIATGELFF.

V and J are TRBV29-1 and TRBJ2-1; without DNA, the TCRdb call of TRBD1 cannot be checked. CDR3 size: 15 residues. Germline CDR1 and CDR2: SQVTM and ANQGSEA. CDR3 loop: CSVEILAARMNEQFF.

The rearrangement links TRBV6-5 to TRBJ2-3. Germline CDR1 is MNHEY and CDR2 is SVGAGI. CDR3 length: 12 residues. CDR3 amino acids: CASSYSLDTQYF.

V is TRBV29-1 and J is TRBJ1-1. CDR1 is SQVTM, CDR2 ANQGSEA, per germline. The CDR3 sequence is 11 residues long. CDR3 residues: CSVGEGAEAFF.

V gene TRBV7-6 combines with J gene TRBJ2-7; the D call from TCRdb, TRBD2, cannot be confirmed without DNA. Germline values: CDR1 SGHVS, CDR2 FNYEAQ. There are 16 residues in the CDR3. The CDR3 here is CASSRLRGSGQDEQYF.

This CDR3 reads CASSESTSYNEQFF. V and J are TRBV10-2 and TRBJ2-1. CDR1 is WSHSY, CDR2 SAAADI, per germline. CDR3 length: 14 residues.

V usage is TRBV9 and J usage is TRBJ2-3; TCRdb reports TRBD2, a call that lacks DNA to check it against. The CDR3 totals 13 residues. Germline loops: CDR1 SGDLS, CDR2 YYNGEE. Here the CDR3 reads CASSESGGDTQYF. The full variable domain, its missing parts supplied by reference TRBV9 and TRBJ2-3, is DSGVTQTPKHLITATGQRVTLRCSPRSGDLSVYWYQQSLDQGLQFLIQYYNGEERAKGNILERFSAQQFPDLHSELNLSSLELGDSALYFCASSESGGDTQYFGPGTRLTVL.

The chain recombines TRBV28 with TRBJ1-2. In germline, CDR1 is MDHEN, CDR2 SYDVKM. The CDR3 contains 17 residues. The CDR3: CASSLISGGNRGRGYTF.

The chain is built from TRBV2 and TRBJ2-1; the TCRdb D gene call, TRBD2, has no DNA to confirm it. The germline CDR1 and CDR2 sequences are SNHLY and FYNNEI. This CDR3 contains 15 residues. CDR3 protein: CASSGISGRADEQFF.

The chain recombines TRBV7-2 with TRBJ2-1; TCRdb lists TRBD1, though no DNA is available to test this call. Germline V lookup: CDR1 SGHTA, CDR2 FQGNSA. The CDR3 consists of 17 residues. The CDR3 sequence: CASSLVGSPPINNEQFF. The whole variable domain, remainder taken from reference TRBV7-2 and TRBJ2-1, is GAGVSQSPSNKVTEKGKDVELRCDPISGHTALYWYRQSLGQGLEFLIYFQGNSAPDKSGLPSDRFSAERTGGSVSTLTIQRTQQEDSAVYLCASSLVGSPPINNEQFFGPGTRLTVL.

The rearrangement joins TRBV5-6 to TRBJ2-5; TCRdb's D call of TRBD2 is untestable without DNA. In germline, CDR1 is SGHDT, CDR2 YYEEEE. The CDR3 consists of 12 residues. CDR3: CASTEGGETQYF.

The chain is built from TRBV7-9 and TRBJ1-1; the TCRdb call, TRBD1, lacks DNA for checking. This CDR3 region has 14 residues. From germline, CDR1 is SEHNR and CDR2 FQNEAQ (reference sequence). The CDR3 region is CASSSPGVNTEAFF.

The chain is built from TRBV14 and TRBJ2-1; TCRdb proposes TRBD2, but this gene call is untestable without DNA. In germline, CDR1 is SGHDN, CDR2 FVKESK. CDR3 length equals 14 residues. The CDR3 protein is CASSQLAGPNEQFF.

The rearrangement links TRBV29-1 to TRBJ1-1; TCRdb proposes TRBD1, but this gene call is untestable without DNA. Germline CDR1 SQVTM, CDR2 ANQGSEA. The CDR3 consists of 12 residues. CDR3 amino acids: CSVVPGNTEAFF.

This chain uses TRBV12-3 or TRBV12-4 with TRBJ2-2. This CDR3 is built from 12 residues. The CDR3 sequence is CASTSIAGELFF.

V gene TRBV28 combines with J gene TRBJ2-7; no DNA is available, so the TRBD2 call from TCRdb remains unchecked. Germline lookup yields CDR1 MDHEN and CDR2 SYDVKM. The CDR3 sequence is 14 residues long. The CDR3 loop is CASSLLVTSYEQYF.

The chain links TRBV10-3 to TRBJ2-7; the D call from TCRdb, TRBD2, cannot be confirmed without DNA. Germline CDR1 is ENHRY and CDR2 is SYGVKD. The CDR3 totals 18 residues. The CDR3 here is CAIRGTSARLETSYEQYF.

The chain's CDR3 is CASSQDSSSGNTIYF. The chain combines TRBV27 with TRBJ1-3; TCRdb proposes TRBD1, but this gene call is untestable without DNA. Germline V lookup: CDR1 MNHEY, CDR2 SMNVEV (reference sequence). This CDR3 has 15 residues.

The CDR3 loop reads CASSHQGVEQYF. The rearrangement uses TRBV4-1 and TRBJ2-7; TCRdb proposes TRBD1, but this gene call is untestable without DNA. CDR1 MGHRA and CDR2 YSYEKL come from the germline V gene. The CDR3 runs 12 residues.

This chain's CDR3 is CSARDKGDSTDTQYF. The chain joins TRBV20-1 to TRBJ2-3; absent DNA, TCRdb's TRBD1 call cannot be checked. CDR3 length equals 15 residues. The germline gives CDR1 DFQATT, CDR2 SNEGSKA (reference sequence).

V gene TRBV28 combines with J gene TRBJ2-7; TCRdb's D call of TRBD1 is untestable without DNA. Germline V gene lookup returns CDR1 MDHEN and CDR2 SYDVKM. The CDR3 sequence is 15 residues long. CDR3 protein: CAGGPGTGGWHEQYF.

The chain employs TRBV28 and TRBJ2-3. From germline, CDR1 is MDHEN and CDR2 SYDVKM. This CDR3 is built from 13 residues. This chain's CDR3 is CASSDLVDSTQYF.

The rearrangement uses TRBV6-5 and TRBJ2-3; the D gene TCRdb calls, TRBD1, cannot be checked with no DNA. Germline assignment: CDR1 MNHEY and CDR2 SVGAGI. This CDR3 comprises 18 residues. The CDR3 loop reads CASSQQSSGQGATDTQYF.

The rearrangement links TRBV7-2 to TRBJ1-1. Germline V gives CDR1 SGHTA, CDR2 FQGNSA. The CDR3 sequence is 14 residues long. CDR3 sequence: CASSPLQGPTEAFF.

The CDR3 protein is CSANWVSSYEQYF. The chain carries TRBV20-1 and TRBJ2-7. The germline CDR1 and CDR2 sequences are DFQATT and SNEGSKA (reference sequence). The length of the CDR3 is 13 residues.

The chain combines TRBV19 with TRBJ2-7; the D call from TCRdb, TRBD1, cannot be confirmed without DNA. CDR3 length: 14 amino acids. Germline values: CDR1 LNHDA, CDR2 SQIVND (reference sequence). The CDR3 loop is CASSPGQGVYEQYF.